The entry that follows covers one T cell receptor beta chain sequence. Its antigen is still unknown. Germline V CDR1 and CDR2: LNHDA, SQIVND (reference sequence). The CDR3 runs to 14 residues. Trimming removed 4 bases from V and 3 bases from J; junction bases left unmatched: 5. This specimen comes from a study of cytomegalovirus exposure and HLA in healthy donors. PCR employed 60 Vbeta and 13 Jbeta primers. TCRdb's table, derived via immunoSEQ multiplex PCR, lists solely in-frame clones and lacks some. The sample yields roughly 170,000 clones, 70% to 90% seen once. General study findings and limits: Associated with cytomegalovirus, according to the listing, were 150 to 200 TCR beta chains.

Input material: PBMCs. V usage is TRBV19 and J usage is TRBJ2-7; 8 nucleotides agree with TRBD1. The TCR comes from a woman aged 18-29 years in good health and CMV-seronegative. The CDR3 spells CASSTRQGNYEQYF. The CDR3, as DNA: TGTGCCAGTAGTACCAGACAGGGGAACTACGAGCAGTACTTC.